Following are 22 T cell receptor beta chains from one sample sequenced in a study of follicular helper T cells after annual influenza vaccination. This sample's time point: 2014-2015 season, 7 days after vaccination. Sequenced by immunoSEQ multiplex PCR; TCRdb stores in-frame clones only, minus some. This sample has 9,800 or so clones, with 83% found just once. This specimen consisted of CXCR5- memory CD4+ T cells sorted from blood, obtained 7 days after influenza vaccination. These TCRs come from an adult who received the influenza vaccine.

The chain carries TRBV7-2 and TRBJ2-7; no definite D call. The ends were cut back, 4 bases at V and 2 bases at J, with 9 bases in the middle. This CDR3 contains 13 residues. Germline values: CDR1 SGHTA, CDR2 FQGNSA. For the CDR3, the DNA is TGTGCCAGCAGCTCCCCCGAGGCCTACGAGCAGTACTTC. It is translated as CASSSPEAYEQYF.

This clone was counted a single time. This chain uses TRBV5-8 with TRBJ1-2; 7 nucleotides agree with TRBD1. With V trimmed by 2 bases and J by 4 bases, 2 bases remained unmatched. This CDR3 is built from 13 residues. Germline V gene lookup returns CDR1 SGHTS and CDR2 YDEGEE. The chain's CDR3 is CASSFGQVYGYTF. In DNA, the CDR3 is TGTGCCAGCAGCTTTGGACAGGTCTATGGCTACACCTTC.

This clone has only one observation. The J gene is TRBJ2-5, the V gene TRBV5-8; D not certain. The CDR3 length is 11 residues. CDR1 and CDR2 (germline): SGHTS, YDEGEE. Trimming cost V 1 base and J 5 bases, with 3 bases left between them. CDR3 DNA sequence: TGTGCCAGCAGCTTGTTCGAGACCCAGTACTTC. This translates into CASSLFETQYF.

The chain joins TRBV7-2 to TRBJ2-3, with a weak D call TRBD2 (6 bases). The CDR3 is 14 residues long. V was shortened by 4 bases and J by 7 bases, with 15 bases between the two germline ends. Germline V lookup: CDR1 SGHTA, CDR2 FQGNSA. In DNA form, the CDR3 reads TGTGCCAGCAGCTCTAGCGATCCCCGGAATACGCAGTATTTT. Translated, it gives CASSSSDPRNTQYF.

This clone was counted a few times. The V gene is TRBV4-1, the J gene TRBJ1-6, with 7 positions matching TRBD1. V was pared by 0 bases and J by 11 bases, with 10 bases of the junction left unmatched. CDR1 is MGHRA and CDR2 is YSYEKL in the germline V gene. The CDR3 extends over 16 amino acids. The CDR3 loop is CASSQDPETGLPPLHF. DNA of the CDR3: TGCGCCAGCAGCCAAGATCCCGAGACAGGGTTACCACCCCTCCACTTT.

The chain carries TRBV7-9 and TRBJ1-6, with D hard to call. The ends were cut back, 1 base at V and 1 base at J, with 11 bases in the middle. The CDR3 consists of 17 residues. Germline V gives CDR1 SEHNR, CDR2 FQNEAQ (reference sequence). The CDR3 coding sequence is TGTGCCAGCAGCTTAGTCGGGAAAGGGTCCTATAATTCACCCCTCCACTTT. It encodes CASSLVGKGSYNSPLHF.

The V and J genes are TRBV11-2 and TRBJ2-1; 9 bases align to TRBD2. This CDR3 contains 13 residues. The germline V gene encodes CDR1 SGHAT and CDR2 FQNNGV. The V gene end was trimmed by 5 bases and the J gene end by 6 bases; junction bases not matched to a gene: 2. This chain's CDR3 is CASSQLAGNEQFF. DNA for the CDR3: TGTGCCAGCAGCCAACTAGCGGGCAATGAGCAGTTCTTC. Complete variable domain (other parts from reference TRBV11-2 and TRBJ2-1): EAGVAQSPRYKIIEKRQSVAFWCNPISGHATLYWYQQILGQGPKLLIQFQNNGVVDDSQLPKDRFSAERLKGVDSTLKIQPAKLEDSAVYLCASSQLAGNEQFFGPGTRLTVL.

The chain couples TRBV11-2 to TRBJ1-4; the D gene is possibly TRBD1 (5 bases). In germline, CDR1 is SGHAT, CDR2 FQNNGV. The CDR3 covers 16 residues. Trimming took off 4 bases at V and 6 bases at J, with 18 bases between the two ends. The DNA of the CDR3 is TGTGCCAGCAGCTCCGGGCCCGGACGGGGGGATGAAAAACTGTTTTTT. Its translation: CASSSGPGRGDEKLFF.

CDR3 in DNA: TGTGCCAGCAGTCTGGGTATTAGCACAGATACGCAGTATTTT. It yields the protein CASSLGISTDTQYF. This rearrangement joins TRBV2 to TRBJ2-3, with no clear D. The germline V gene encodes CDR1 SNHLY and CDR2 FYNNEI. V was pared by 5 bases and J by 0 bases, with 9 bases between. This CDR3 has 14 residues.

This chain uses TRBV2 with TRBJ1-2; D not resolved. Trimming stripped 10 bases from V and 5 bases from J, with 17 bases between. The CDR3 has 13 residues. Germline V CDR1 and CDR2: SNHLY, FYNNEI. CDR3 sequence (DNA): TGTGCCACCCAACTCGGGAGTTCGTATGGCTACACCTTC. Protein product: CATQLGSSYGYTF.

In this sample, this clone turned up once. The chain links TRBV5-1 to TRBJ1-2, with D unresolved. Per germline, CDR1 SGHRS and CDR2 YFSETQ. V lost 0 bases and J 0 bases, leaving 9 bases between the germline ends. This CDR3 has 15 amino acids. The CDR3 DNA reads as TGCGCCAGCAGCTTGGCGGCAGCTACTAACTATGGCTACACCTTC. It encodes CASSLAAATNYGYTF.

This clone occurred once. The chain is built from TRBV4-2 and TRBJ1-5; D may be TRBD1 (6 bases). The CDR3 is 18 residues long. Trimming took off 0 bases at V and 0 bases at J, with 15 bases between the two ends. Germline V gives CDR1 LGHNA, CDR2 YNFKEQ. CDR3: CASSQETGLTNSNQPQHF. As DNA, the CDR3 is TGTGCCAGCAGCCAAGAAACAGGGCTTACCAATAGCAATCAGCCCCAGCATTTT.

The chain uses TRBV18 and TRBJ2-7; D is possibly TRBD1 or TRBD2 (5 bases each). CDR3 length: 14 amino acids. CDR1 KGHSH and CDR2 LQKENI come from the germline V gene. With 8 bases removed from V and 6 bases from J, the gap between germline ends came to 20 bases. This CDR3 is CASTSDGTPSEQYF. CDR3 nucleotides: TGTGCCAGCACCTCGGACGGGACCCCCTCCGAGCAGTACTTC.

The J gene is TRBJ2-1, the V gene TRBV7-9; the match to TRBD2 covers 7 bases. J was trimmed by 7 bases and V by 4 bases; bases with no gene match: 16. The length of the CDR3 is 17 residues. In germline, CDR1 is SEHNR, CDR2 FQNEAQ (reference sequence). Here the CDR3 reads CASSSRRRAGRQNEQFF. The CDR3, as DNA: TGTGCCAGCAGCTCCCGGAGGAGAGCGGGGAGGCAGAATGAGCAGTTCTTC.

The CDR3 nucleotides read TGTGCCAGCAGCTTATTTGGTTACGAGCAGTACTTC. It yields the protein CASSLFGYEQYF. The gene calls are TRBV7-9 and TRBJ2-7; D is uncertain. This CDR3 is built from 12 residues. Germline V CDR1 and CDR2: SEHNR, FQNEAQ (reference sequence). Between the trimmed V and J ends, which lost 2 bases and 4 bases, there was a span of 6 bases.

The CDR3 coding sequence is TGTGCCATCAGTGGGGCTATGGAAGCTTTCTTT. Amino acid sequence: CAISGAMEAFF. This sequence joins TRBV10-3 and TRBJ1-1; D call uncertain. Germline V gene lookup returns CDR1 ENHRY and CDR2 SYGVKD. V lost 4 bases, J lost 8 bases, and 8 bases lay in between. The CDR3 loop spans 11 amino acids.

The chain carries TRBV4-1 and TRBJ2-7; 11 bases are a match to TRBD2. The trim removed 2 bases at V and 0 bases at J, leaving 15 bases unmatched. Germline loops: CDR1 MGHRA, CDR2 YSYEKL. The CDR3 covers 20 residues. CDR3 loop: CASSQKALRLAGQSSYEQYF. As DNA, the CDR3 is TGCGCCAGCAGCCAAAAAGCCCTCAGACTAGCGGGGCAGAGCTCCTACGAGCAGTACTTC.

This chain links TRBV4-3 with TRBJ2-7, with TRBD1 matching 9 bases. The CDR3 has 14 residues. Trimming at V came to 4 bases and at J to 9 bases, leaving 10 bases not matched to a gene. Germline V gene data show CDR1 as LGHNA and CDR2 as YSLEER. The CDR3 region has the DNA TGCGCCAGCAGCCCGGAAGGGGGACAGGGTTCGCAGTACTTC. Translated: CASSPEGGQGSQYF.

V usage is TRBV11-1 and J usage is TRBJ1-2; D perhaps matches TRBD1 (6 bases). Germline V gene sequence: CDR1 SGHAT, CDR2 FQDESV (reference sequence). The CDR3 contains 15 residues. Trimming removed 3 bases from V and 0 bases from J, with 11 bases in between. The CDR3 nucleotides are TGTGCCAGCAGCTTTTTCAGGGGAGCTAACTATGGCTACACCTTC. Protein sequence: CASSFFRGANYGYTF.

The chain uses TRBV5-1 and TRBJ1-2; possible D gene TRBD1, 5 bases. The germline V gene has CDR1 SGHRS and CDR2 YFSETQ. Trimming removed 4 bases from V and 1 base from J, with 11 bases in between. The CDR3 is 14 amino acids. CDR3 in DNA: TGCGCCAGCAGCGGGACCGGATTTAACTATGGCTACACCTTC. Its translation: CASSGTGFNYGYTF.

The rearrangement joins TRBV4-2 to TRBJ2-1; D is uncertain. V lost 2 bases, J lost 3 bases, and 11 bases lay in between. The CDR3 covers 15 residues. Looked up from germline, CDR1 is LGHNA and CDR2 is YNFKEQ. The CDR3 DNA is TGTGCCAGCAGCCAACCCGGGTACAACTACAATGAGCAGTTCTTC. This sequence encodes CASSQPGYNYNEQFF.

This chain joins TRBV11-2 and TRBJ1-1; weak D call: TRBD1 (5 bases). Germline V gene data show CDR1 as SGHAT and CDR2 as FQNNGV. Trimming took off 5 bases at V and 0 bases at J, with 16 bases between the two ends. The CDR3 covers 16 residues. CDR3 residues: CASSPRLTGLNTEAFF. The CDR3 DNA sequence: TGTGCCAGCAGCCCCCGGCTTACGGGGCTGAACACTGAAGCTTTCTTT.